The 4 T cell receptor beta chains below come from one sample, sequenced in a study of blood T cell repertoires in COVID-19. The repertoire was sequenced with immunoSEQ multiplex PCR; TCRdb's copy has only in-frame clones and lacks some. The sample has 260,000 or so clones, 85% seen once. The sample taken for sequencing was PBMCs or T cells enriched from blood (not recorded which). The receptors shown here come from a woman between 45 and 65 years old who had recovered from COVID-19.

The chain combines TRBV4-3 with TRBJ1-1, with D possibly TRBD1 on 5 matching bases. This CDR3 has 16 amino acids. In germline, CDR1 is LGHNA, CDR2 YSLEER. The V and J ends lost 1 base and 2 bases respectively, with 14 bases between them. DNA for the CDR3: TGCGCCAGCAGCCAAGCAAAGATGACAGCCAACACTGAAGCTTTCTTT. Protein sequence: CASSQAKMTANTEAFF.

Concerning this clone: The sample holds other DNA sequences that translate to the same CDR3. V gene TRBV5-1 combines with J gene TRBJ2-7; perhaps TRBD2 as D (5 bases). Germline CDR1 SGHRS, CDR2 YFSETQ. Trimming removed 0 bases from V and 1 base from J, with 11 bases in between. This CDR3 contains 15 residues. CDR3: CASSLGAGTSYEQYF. The CDR3 DNA reads as TGCGCCAGCAGCTTGGGTGCGGGTACTTCCTACGAGCAGTACTTC.

V and J are TRBV4-2 and TRBJ1-1; 7 bases fit TRBD1. Germline V lookup: CDR1 LGHNA, CDR2 YNFKEQ. The CDR3 runs to 15 residues. The junction had 8 bases not matched to a gene; V was cut back by 7 bases and J by 0 bases. The CDR3 sequence is CASKSTGTLNTEAFF. In DNA, the CDR3 is TGTGCCAGCAAATCGACAGGGACCCTGAACACTGAAGCTTTCTTT.

The rearrangement joins TRBV20-1 to TRBJ1-2; 10 positions agree with TRBD1. This CDR3 contains 13 residues. Germline lookup yields CDR1 DFQATT and CDR2 SNEGSKA (reference sequence). The ends lost 3 bases at V and 8 bases at J; junction bases unmatched: 6. The CDR3 bases are TGCAGTGCTAGTACTCGGACAGGGGGAGGCTACACCTTC. Its translation is CSASTRTGGGYTF.